Each of the 25 T cell receptor beta chains below was sequenced from the same sample in a study of OX40 agonist ivuxolimab in advanced cancers. Clones were sequenced by immunoSEQ multiplex PCR, and TCRdb holds only the in-frame ones, with some missing. Of 35,000 to 45,000 clones listed, about 90% are singletons. Sequencing used CD4+ or CD8+ T cells sorted from blood, obtained in a trial of the OX40 agonist ivuxolimab. These receptors originate from an adult with an advanced solid tumor such as melanoma, head and neck, liver or kidney cancer.

V gene TRBV7-6 combines with J gene TRBJ1-1; D is possibly TRBD1 (6 bases). Germline V lookup: CDR1 SGHVS, CDR2 FNYEAQ. Trimming pared 1 base from V and 7 bases from J, leaving 10 bases between. The CDR3 has 13 residues. The CDR3 spells CASSLVGADEAFF. In nucleotides, the CDR3 is TGTGCCAGCAGCTTAGTGGGGGCTGATGAAGCTTTCTTT.

V and J are TRBV6-6 and TRBJ2-7; no firm D call. Germline V gene sequence: CDR1 MNHNY, CDR2 SVGAGI (reference sequence). This CDR3 region has 13 residues. Trimming removed 6 bases at V and 2 bases at J, with 11 bases between. Here the CDR3 DNA reads TGTGCCAGCAGCCCTACGTTCGCCTACGAGCAGTACTTC. As protein: CASSPTFAYEQYF.

This clone is a singleton in its sample. V gene TRBV29-1 combines with J gene TRBJ2-3, with 8 bases lining up with TRBD1. With 6 bases clipped from V and 6 bases from J, the junction kept 17 bases outside the gene matches. The CDR3 runs 16 residues. CDR1 SQVTM and CDR2 ANQGSEA come from the germline V gene. The CDR3 here is CSVEDLGQVRGDTQYF. The CDR3 nucleotides are TGCAGCGTGGAGGATTTGGGACAGGTCCGAGGGGATACGCAGTATTTT.

The chain carries TRBV6-1 and TRBJ2-5, with D hard to call. V shed 3 bases and J shed 5 bases, with 10 bases lying between them. Germline assignment: CDR1 MNHNS and CDR2 SASEGT. The CDR3 is made up of 13 amino acids. CDR3 protein: CASSDFEGETQYF. DNA of the CDR3: TGTGCCAGCAGTGATTTTGAAGGGGAGACCCAGTACTTC.

The V call is TRBV30, the J call TRBJ2-2; D is tentatively TRBD1 or TRBD2 (5 bases each). The germline gives CDR1 GTSNPN, CDR2 SVGIG (reference sequence). The CDR3 consists of 14 residues. Trimming stripped 5 bases from V and 1 base from J, with 11 bases between. In DNA, the CDR3 is TGTGCCTGGCTCCGGGACGGGAACACCGGGGAGCTGTTTTTT. Translated, it gives CAWLRDGNTGELFF.

This clone was observed once. CDR3 nucleotide sequence: TGTGCCAGCAGTTCCCCGGTGGAGGGGGGCACCGGGGAGCTGTTTTTT. Its protein product is CASSSPVEGGTGELFF. This chain links TRBV28 with TRBJ2-2; D possibly matches TRBD1 or TRBD2 (6 bases each). The CDR3 sequence is 16 residues long. With 4 bases removed from V and 4 bases from J, the gap between germline ends came to 16 bases. Germline values: CDR1 MDHEN, CDR2 SYDVKM.

The gene calls are TRBV30 and TRBJ2-3; D possibly matches TRBD1 or TRBD2 (5 bases each). Per the germline V gene, CDR1 is GTSNPN and CDR2 is SVGIG (reference sequence). Trimming removed 0 bases from V and 1 base from J, with 8 bases in between. This CDR3 has 14 residues. The CDR3 bases are TGTGCCTGGAGTGTAGGGACGGGCACAGATACGCAGTATTTT. Protein product: CAWSVGTGTDTQYF.

This chain connects TRBV15 to TRBJ2-7; 8 bases line up with TRBD2. The CDR3 length is 15 residues. V lost 1 base and J lost 5; bases outside the gene matches: 7. Germline CDR1 LNHNV, CDR2 YYDKDF (reference sequence). CDR3 DNA sequence: TGTGCCACCAGCAGAGCGGGGGGGGGCAAGGACGAGCAGTACTTC. Protein sequence: CATSRAGGGKDEQYF. The full variable domain, with the rest looked up from reference TRBV15 and TRBJ2-7, is DAMVIQNPRYQVTQFGKPVTLSCSQTLNHNVMYWYQQKSSQAPKLLFHYYDKDFNNEADTPDNFQSRRPNTSFCFLDIRSPGLGDTAMYLCATSRAGGGKDEQYFGPGTRLTVT.

The chain combines TRBV5-4 with TRBJ1-3, with 11 bases identical to TRBD1. This CDR3 is built from 15 residues. V shed 4 bases, J shed 2 bases, and the junction held 2 bases outside the gene matches. Germline V lookup: CDR1 SGHNT, CDR2 YYREEE (reference sequence). This CDR3 is CASSRDRGTGNTIYF. The CDR3 coding sequence is TGTGCCAGCAGCCGGGACAGGGGGACTGGAAACACCATATATTTT.

The chain recombines TRBV5-6 with TRBJ2-6; the D gene is possibly TRBD2 (7 bases). The CDR3 totals 18 residues. Trimming cost V 4 bases and J 0 bases, with 17 bases left between them. Germline V gene lookup returns CDR1 SGHDT and CDR2 YYEEEE. DNA for the CDR3: TGTGCCAGCAGCCCAAGGGGGGGCAGCAGCTCTGGGGCCAACGTCCTGACTTTC. This encodes CASSPRGGSSSGANVLTF.

The chain combines TRBV2 with TRBJ1-6; D unclear. V gave up 1 base and J gave up 0 bases, with 4 bases separating them. Germline CDR1 is SNHLY and CDR2 is FYNNEI. The CDR3 spans 15 residues. CDR3 loop: CASSEGPSYNSPLHF. The DNA of the CDR3 is TGTGCCAGCAGTGAAGGACCCTCCTATAATTCACCCCTCCACTTT.

J is TRBJ2-5 and V is TRBV19; D is unresolved. V was trimmed by 3 bases and J by 2 bases, leaving 10 bases between them. The CDR3 consists of 14 residues. Germline loops: CDR1 LNHDA, CDR2 SQIVND (reference sequence). CDR3: CASSIQLSQETQYF. CDR3 nucleotides: TGTGCCAGTAGTATCCAACTCTCACAAGAGACCCAGTACTTC.

This clone was seen a few times. The chain has TRBV2 and TRBJ1-5, with 7 bases that match TRBD1. Germline V gives CDR1 SNHLY, CDR2 FYNNEI. The CDR3 runs to 14 residues. The junction had 3 bases not matched to a gene; V was cut back by 2 bases and J by 5 bases. CDR3 protein: CASSEMRGHQPQHF. CDR3 DNA: TGTGCCAGCAGTGAAATGAGGGGGCATCAGCCCCAGCATTTT. Drawing the rest from reference TRBV2 and TRBJ1-5, the complete variable domain is EPEVTQTPSHQVTQMGQEVILRCVPISNHLYFYWYRQILGQKVEFLVSFYNNEISEKSEIFDDQFSVERPDGSNFTLKIRSTKLEDSAMYFCASSEMRGHQPQHFGDGTRLSIL.

The chain combines TRBV11-2 with TRBJ2-1, with D perhaps matching TRBD1 (6 bases). The CDR3 totals 14 residues. Germline-derived CDR1 and CDR2 are SGHAT and FQNNGV. Between the trimmed V and J ends, which lost 5 bases and 3 bases, there was a span of 11 bases. In DNA form, the CDR3 reads TGTGCCAGCAGCATCAGGGGAAACTACAATGAGCAGTTCTTC. It codes for CASSIRGNYNEQFF.

This clone was seen only a few times. The chain recombines TRBV10-1 with TRBJ2-2; D is perhaps TRBD1 (5 bases). The CDR3 is 15 residues long. Trimming removed 4 bases from V and 1 base from J, with 10 bases in between. Germline V gene lookup returns CDR1 WNHNN and CDR2 SYGVQD (reference sequence). CDR3 nucleotides: TGCGCCAGCAGTGTGGCCAGGGAGAACACCGGGGAGCTGTTTTTT. Protein: CASSVARENTGELFF.

The chain is built from TRBV6-4 and TRBJ2-1; TRBD1 might be the D (6 bases). The CDR3 sequence is 15 residues long. Germline CDR1 reads MRHNA; CDR2 reads SNTAGT. Trimming took 2 bases from V and 2 from J, leaving 10 bases between them. The DNA of the CDR3 is TGTGCCAGCAGTGACGGAACAGGGCCCTACAATGAGCAGTTCTTC. Amino acids: CASSDGTGPYNEQFF.

The V and J genes are TRBV25-1 and TRBJ1-5; unclear D gene. CDR1 and CDR2 from the germline V gene are MGHDK and SYGVNS. Between the trimmed V and J ends, which lost 8 bases and 1 base, there was a span of 15 bases. This CDR3 is built from 15 residues. DNA of the CDR3: TGTGCCAGCGGCCCGGGAAAAGAAAGCAATCAGCCCCAGCATTTT. Protein: CASGPGKESNQPQHF.

This clone was counted once. The rearrangement links TRBV29-1 to TRBJ2-7; the D is unclear. Between the trimmed V and J ends, which lost 7 bases and 6 bases, there was a span of 13 bases. The CDR3 runs to 11 residues. Germline loops: CDR1 SQVTM, CDR2 ANQGSEA. The CDR3 DNA sequence: TGCAGCGGTAATGCCCGTGGCGAGCAGTACTTC. It translates to CSGNARGEQYF.

CDR3 amino acids: CAWTVGNEQFF. DNA of the CDR3: TGTGCCTGGACGGTTGGCAATGAGCAGTTCTTC. The gene calls are TRBV30 and TRBJ2-1; no clear D gene. The CDR3 is 11 residues long. Germline CDR1 reads GTSNPN; CDR2 reads SVGIG (reference sequence). Trimming shortened V by 4 bases and J by 6 bases, and 7 bases separated the two germline ends. The variable domain in full, with the rest retrieved from reference TRBV30 and TRBJ2-1, is SQTIHQWPATLVQPVGSPLSLECTVEGTSNPNLYWYRQAAGRGLQLLFYSVGIGQISSEVPQNLSASRPQDRQFILSSKKLLLSDSGFYLCAWTVGNEQFFGPGTRLTVL.

V gene TRBV7-6 combines with J gene TRBJ2-2; D gene uncertain. CDR1 and CDR2 (germline): SGHVS, FNYEAQ. Trimming took 5 bases from V and 3 from J, leaving 13 bases between them. The CDR3 covers 15 residues. CDR3 coding DNA: TGTGCCAGCAGCGGCTCTCTCTCGGACACCGGGGAGCTGTTTTTT. This codes for CASSGSLSDTGELFF.

The chain has TRBV15 and TRBJ2-7, with 8 bases matching TRBD1. The CDR3 runs to 14 residues. Trimming removed 6 bases from V and 4 bases from J; junction bases left unmatched: 8. CDR1 is LNHNV, CDR2 YYDKDF, per germline (reference sequence). CDR3 bases: TGTGCCACCAGTCAGGACAGGGATGGTTACGAGCAGTACTTC. This translates into CATSQDRDGYEQYF.

This rearrangement joins TRBV11-1 to TRBJ2-2, with 9 bases matching TRBD2. Germline CDR1 SGHAT, CDR2 FQDESV (reference sequence). This CDR3 is 15 amino acids long. Trimming cost V 4 bases and J 6 bases; bases outside gene matches: 6. Written as DNA, the CDR3 is TGTGCCAGCAGCTACGGGACTAGCACGGCCGGGGAGCTGTTTTTT. This codes for CASSYGTSTAGELFF. The full variable domain, rest sourced from reference TRBV11-1 and TRBJ2-2, is EAEVAQSPRYKITEKSQAVAFWCDPISGHATLYWYRQILGQGPELLVQFQDESVVDDSQLPKDRFSAERLKGVDSTLKIQPAELGDSAMYLCASSYGTSTAGELFFGEGSRLTVL.

The V gene is TRBV19, the J gene TRBJ1-5; D not resolved. Trimming stripped 2 bases from V and 0 bases from J, with 8 bases between. This CDR3 is built from 15 residues. Germline lookup yields CDR1 LNHDA and CDR2 SQIVND (reference sequence). The CDR3 sequence: CASSITPYSNQPQHF. In nucleotides, the CDR3 is TGTGCCAGTAGTATAACGCCGTATAGCAATCAGCCCCAGCATTTT. Together with reference TRBV19 and TRBJ1-5, the CDR3 gives the full variable domain: DGGITQSPKYLFRKEGQNVTLSCEQNLNHDAMYWYRQDPGQGLRLIYYSQIVNDFQKGDIAEGYSVSREKKESFPLTVTSAQKNPTAFYLCASSITPYSNQPQHFGDGTRLSIL.

This chain links TRBV5-4 with TRBJ1-6; D is unclear. Germline CDR1 is SGHNT and CDR2 is YYREEE (reference sequence). There are 16 residues in the CDR3. V was clipped by 6 bases and J by 9 bases, with 22 bases between them. CDR3 residues: CASIHGGEGVSSPLHF. As DNA, the CDR3 is TGTGCCAGCATCCACGGAGGAGAGGGAGTCAGTTCACCCCTCCACTTT.

The chain uses TRBV7-6 and TRBJ2-2; 9 nucleotides agree with TRBD1. The CDR3 contains 15 residues. Germline V gene data show CDR1 as SGHVS and CDR2 as FNYEAQ. V trimming: 5 bases; J trimming: 1 base; junction bases outside the gene matches: 2. The CDR3 protein is CASSPDRGNTGELFF. The CDR3 DNA reads TGTGCCAGCAGCCCGGACAGGGGGAACACCGGGGAGCTGTTTTTT. Looking up the rest from reference TRBV7-6 and TRBJ2-2 gives the full variable domain: GAGVSQSPRYKVTKRGQDVALRCDPISGHVSLYWYRQALGQGPEFLTYFNYEAQQDKSGLPNDRFSAERPEGSISTLTIQRTEQRDSAMYRCASSPDRGNTGELFFGEGSRLTVL.